The clone carrying this TCR beta chain was found many times. Germline V gives CDR1 MDHEN, CDR2 SYDVKM. CDR3 length: 13 amino acids. V lost 5 bases to trimming and J lost 0 bases, with 5 bases between them. This entry is derived from a study of T-cell reconstitution after alpha-beta-depleted transplantation in children. Preparation of the TCRbeta library involved a method that used unique molecular identifiers. TCRdb passed the PCR reads through MiXCR, listing each CDR3 protein once. The sample yields thousands of distinct CDR3 sequences, around 5.3% seen once. V gene TRBV28 combines with J gene TRBJ2-1; no reliable D call. The receptor was derived from a child under two years old who had a stem cell transplant for acute myeloid leukemia, so the T cells may come from the graft donor. The input for sequencing was PBMCs, mostly from graft donor cells, taken 180 days after TCRalphabeta/CD19-depleted stem cell transplant. CDR3 sequence: CASSPPSYNEQFF. The CDR3 nucleotides read TGTGCCAGCAGTCCCCCCTCCTACAATGAGCAGTTCTTC.